Included here is one T cell receptor (beta chain) sequence, with context. Other DNA sequences from this sample encode an identical CDR3 as well. These data are taken from a study of blood T cell repertoires in COVID-19. Study information: Collection of acute and convalescent COVID-19 samples took place in the United States, Italy and Spain. T cells, B-cell-depleted T cells, or PBMCs supplied cDNA or gDNA.

Assay: immunoSEQ multiplex PCR; the TCRdb copy retains only in-frame clones and omits some. Among more than 200,000 clones listed, around four fifths were seen once. V lost 5 bases to trimming and J lost 1 base, with 15 bases between them. The CDR3 covers 15 residues. Germline CDR1 and CDR2: MNHEY and SMNVEV (reference sequence). This chain joins TRBV27 and TRBJ2-7, with D perhaps TRBD1 (5 bases). The clonotype comes from a middle-aged man with acute or convalescent COVID-19. Input material: peripheral blood. CDR3 region: CASSLLGQGSYEQYF. In DNA form, the CDR3 reads TGTGCCAGCAGTCTCCTAGGCCAGGGATCCTACGAGCAGTACTTC.